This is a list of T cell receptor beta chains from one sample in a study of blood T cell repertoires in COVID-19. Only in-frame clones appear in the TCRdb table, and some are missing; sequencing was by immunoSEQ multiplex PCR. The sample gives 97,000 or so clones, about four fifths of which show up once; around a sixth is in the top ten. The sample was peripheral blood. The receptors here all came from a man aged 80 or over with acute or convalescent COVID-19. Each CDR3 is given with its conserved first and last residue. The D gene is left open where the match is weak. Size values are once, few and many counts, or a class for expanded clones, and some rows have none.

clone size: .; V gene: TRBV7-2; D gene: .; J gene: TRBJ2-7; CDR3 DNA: TGTGCCAGCAGCCGCGGGCGGGGACGCGAGCAGTACTTC; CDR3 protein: CASSRGRGREQYF
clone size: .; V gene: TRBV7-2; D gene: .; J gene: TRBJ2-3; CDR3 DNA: TGTGCCAGCAGCTTAGGCAGGGGAGGCACAGATACGCAGTATTTT; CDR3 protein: CASSLGRGGTDTQYF
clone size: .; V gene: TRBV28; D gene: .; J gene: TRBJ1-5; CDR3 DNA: TGTGCCAGCAGTACCTCAGGGGCAGGGCAGCCCCAGCATTTT; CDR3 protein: CASSTSGAGQPQHF
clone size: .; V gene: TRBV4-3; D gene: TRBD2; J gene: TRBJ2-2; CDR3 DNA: TGCGCCAGCAGCCAAGACGGACTAGCGCTATACACCGGGGAGCTGTTTTTT; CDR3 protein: CASSQDGLALYTGELFF
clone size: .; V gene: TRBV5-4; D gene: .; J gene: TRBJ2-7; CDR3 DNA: TGTGCCAGCAGCTTGGAATTCGGGTACGAGCAGTACTTC; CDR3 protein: CASSLEFGYEQYF
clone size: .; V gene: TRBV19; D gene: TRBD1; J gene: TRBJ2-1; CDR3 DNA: TGTGCCAGTACTAATCTCGGACAGGGTGGGGAGAAGTTCTTC; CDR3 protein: CASTNLGQGGEKFF
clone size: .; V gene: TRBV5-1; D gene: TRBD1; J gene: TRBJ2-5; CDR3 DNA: TGCGCCAGCAGCCCCGGACAGGGGGCGAGAGAGACCCAGTACTTC; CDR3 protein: CASSPGQGARETQYF
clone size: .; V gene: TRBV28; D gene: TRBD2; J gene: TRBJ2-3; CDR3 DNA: TGTGCCAGCAGCATGACTAGCGGGGGACTAGGGGCAGATACGCAGTATTTT; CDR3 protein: CASSMTSGGLGADTQYF
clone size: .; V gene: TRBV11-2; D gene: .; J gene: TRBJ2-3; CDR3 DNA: TGTGCCAGCAGCTTAGATGGGGATGGGAGGGATACGCAGTATTTT; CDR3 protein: CASSLDGDGRDTQYF
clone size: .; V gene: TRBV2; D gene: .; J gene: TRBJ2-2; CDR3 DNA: TGTGCCAGCAGTGAGGGACTGAGCGGGGAGCTGTTTTTT; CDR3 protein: CASSEGLSGELFF
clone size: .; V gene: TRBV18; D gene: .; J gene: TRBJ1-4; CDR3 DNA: TGTGCCAGCTCACCATCGAGCTCAACTAATGAAAAACTGTTTTTT; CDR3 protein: CASSPSSSTNEKLFF
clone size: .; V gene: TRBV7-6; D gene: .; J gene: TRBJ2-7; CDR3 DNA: TGTGCCAGCAGTCCCGAGTCAGGCTTTGCCTCCTACGAGCAGTACTTC; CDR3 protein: CASSPESGFASYEQYF
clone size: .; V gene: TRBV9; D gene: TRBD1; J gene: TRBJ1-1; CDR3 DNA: TGTGCCAGCAGCGTAGGGACAGGGGTGGGGACTGAAGCTTTCTTT; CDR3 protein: CASSVGTGVGTEAFF
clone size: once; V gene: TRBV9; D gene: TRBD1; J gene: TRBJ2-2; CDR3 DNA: TGTGCCAGCAAGGACAGGGGGGGTTCCTCCGGGGAGCTGTTTTTT; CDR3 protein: CASKDRGGSSGELFF
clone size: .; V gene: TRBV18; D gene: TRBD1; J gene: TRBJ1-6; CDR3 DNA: TGTGCCAGCTCAAGGGACAGGGCGAATTCACCCCTCCACTTT; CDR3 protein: CASSRDRANSPLHF
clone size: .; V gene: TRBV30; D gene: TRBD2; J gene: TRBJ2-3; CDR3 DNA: TGTGCCTGGACGGGGGGGGCGGGAGTCCCAGATACGCAGTATTTT; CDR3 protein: CAWTGGAGVPDTQYF
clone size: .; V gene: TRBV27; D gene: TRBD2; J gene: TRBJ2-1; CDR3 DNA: TGTGCCAGCAGTCTGCTCACGCTCGCTGGGGGGGTCCACAATGAGCAGTTCTTC; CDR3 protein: CASSLLTLAGGVHNEQFF
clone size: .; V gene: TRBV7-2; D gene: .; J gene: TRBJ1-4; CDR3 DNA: TGTGCCAGCAGCTTAGCATCGGGGGCTAATGAAAAACTGTTTTTT; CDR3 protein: CASSLASGANEKLFF
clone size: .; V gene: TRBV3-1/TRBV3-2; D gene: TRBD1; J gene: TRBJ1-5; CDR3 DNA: TGTGCCAGCAGCCACGGACAGGGGGGACGCAATCAGCCCCAGCATTTT; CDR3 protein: CASSHGQGGRNQPQHF
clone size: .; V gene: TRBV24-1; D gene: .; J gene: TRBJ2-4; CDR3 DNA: TGTGCCACCAGTGATTTGAAGGATACGGACGGCGGGAACATTCAGTACTTC; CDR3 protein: CATSDLKDTDGGNIQYF
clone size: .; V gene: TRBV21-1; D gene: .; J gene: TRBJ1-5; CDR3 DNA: TGTGCCAACTCGGAGACAGGGGACCGAATTTACAATCAGCCCCAGCATTTT; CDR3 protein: CANSETGDRIYNQPQHF
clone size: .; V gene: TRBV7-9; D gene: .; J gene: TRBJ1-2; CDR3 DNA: TGTGCCAGCAGCTCGGACAGCTATGGCTACACCTTC; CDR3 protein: CASSSDSYGYTF
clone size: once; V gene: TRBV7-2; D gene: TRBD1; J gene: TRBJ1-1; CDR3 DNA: TGTGCCAGCAGCTTACCGCGACAGGGGTTTGAAGCTTTCTTT; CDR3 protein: CASSLPRQGFEAFF
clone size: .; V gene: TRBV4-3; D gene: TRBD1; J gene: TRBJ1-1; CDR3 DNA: TGCGCCAGCAGCCAAGAGGACAGGGAGTCCACTGAAGCTTTCTTT; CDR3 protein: CASSQEDRESTEAFF
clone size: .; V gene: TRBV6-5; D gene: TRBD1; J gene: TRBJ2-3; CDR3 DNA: TGTGCCAGCAGTTACGACAGGGGGACCGTAGATACGCAGTATTTT; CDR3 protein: CASSYDRGTVDTQYF
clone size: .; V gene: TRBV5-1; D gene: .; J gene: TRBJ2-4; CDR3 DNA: TGCGCCAGCAGCTTGAGAGAAGCCAAAAACATTCAGTACTTC; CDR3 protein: CASSLREAKNIQYF
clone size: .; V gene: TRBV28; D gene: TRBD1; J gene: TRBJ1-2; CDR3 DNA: TGTGCCAGCAGTAAATACAGGGGCCTTAACTATGGCTACACCTTC; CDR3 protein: CASSKYRGLNYGYTF
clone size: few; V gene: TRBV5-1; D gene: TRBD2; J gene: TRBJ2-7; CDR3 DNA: TGCGCCAGCAGCCCGGCGGGAGGCGACGAGCAGTACTTC; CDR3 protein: CASSPAGGDEQYF
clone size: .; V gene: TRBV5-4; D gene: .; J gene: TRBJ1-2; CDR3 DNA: TGTGCCAGCAGCACCCCGTACAGGGCCAACTATGGCTACACCTTC; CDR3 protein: CASSTPYRANYGYTF
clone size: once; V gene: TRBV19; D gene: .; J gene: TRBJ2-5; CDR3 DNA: TGTGCCAGTAGTCGAGGGGACAACTTTGGAGAGACCCAGTACTTC; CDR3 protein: CASSRGDNFGETQYF
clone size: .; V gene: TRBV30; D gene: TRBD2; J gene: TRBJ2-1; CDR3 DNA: TGTGCCTGTTTCGGGAGGGGGGGAAGCTCCTACAATGAGCAGTTCTTC; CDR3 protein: CACFGRGGSSYNEQFF
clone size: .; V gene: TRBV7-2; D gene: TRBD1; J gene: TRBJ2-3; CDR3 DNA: TGTGCCAGCACCTCGGACAGGAGGACAGATACGCAGTATTTT; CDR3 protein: CASTSDRRTDTQYF
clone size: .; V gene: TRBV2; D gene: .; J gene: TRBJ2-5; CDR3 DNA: TGTGCCAGCAGCTACCGACAGGTACAAGAGACCCAGTACTTC; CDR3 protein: CASSYRQVQETQYF
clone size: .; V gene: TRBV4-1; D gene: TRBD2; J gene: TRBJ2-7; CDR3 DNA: TGCGCCAGCAGCCGAGGAATAGCGGGAGTTTCCTACGAGCAGTACTTC; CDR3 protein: CASSRGIAGVSYEQYF
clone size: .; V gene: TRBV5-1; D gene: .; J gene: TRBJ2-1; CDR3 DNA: TGCGCCAGCAGCTTGGCAGGGCAGGGAAAGGGGAATGAGCAGTTCTTC; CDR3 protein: CASSLAGQGKGNEQFF
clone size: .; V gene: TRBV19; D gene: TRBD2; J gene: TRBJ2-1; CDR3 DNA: TGTGCCACCACCGGGACTAGCGTTGGGGAGCAGTTCTTC; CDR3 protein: CATTGTSVGEQFF
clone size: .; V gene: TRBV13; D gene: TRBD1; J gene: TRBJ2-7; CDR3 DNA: TGTGCCAGCAGCTTAGAAGGACCCTCGGGACAGCGTTCCTACGAGCAGTACTTC; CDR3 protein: CASSLEGPSGQRSYEQYF
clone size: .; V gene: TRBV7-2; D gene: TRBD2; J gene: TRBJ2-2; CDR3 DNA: TGTGCCAGCAGCTCCGGACTAGCCCTTAGGGGCGGGGAGCTGTTTTTT; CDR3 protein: CASSSGLALRGGELFF
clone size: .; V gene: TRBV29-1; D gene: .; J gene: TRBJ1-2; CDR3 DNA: TGCAGCGTTGAAGCAACAGAAAGTGGCTACACCTTC; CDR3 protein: CSVEATESGYTF
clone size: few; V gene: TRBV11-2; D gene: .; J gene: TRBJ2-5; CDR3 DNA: TGTGCCAGCAGTCTCGAGACCCAGTACTTC; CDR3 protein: CASSLETQYF
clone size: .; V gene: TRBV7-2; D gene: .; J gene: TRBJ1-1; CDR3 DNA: TGTGCCAGCAGCCCTGGGGCACGCCAGAACACTGAAGCTTTCTTT; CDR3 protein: CASSPGARQNTEAFF
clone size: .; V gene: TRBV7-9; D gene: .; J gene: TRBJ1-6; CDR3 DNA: TGTGCCAGCAGCTTAAGAGGGCTGAGGGATTCACCCCTCCACTTT; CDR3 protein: CASSLRGLRDSPLHF
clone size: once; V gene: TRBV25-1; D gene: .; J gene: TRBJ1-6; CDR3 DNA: TGTGCCAGCAGTGAGGGAGGGGCAGGGAATAATTCACCCCTCCACTTT; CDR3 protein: CASSEGGAGNNSPLHF
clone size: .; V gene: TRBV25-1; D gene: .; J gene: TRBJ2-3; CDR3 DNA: TGTGCCAGTGGAGAGATCCAAAAAGATACGCAGTATTTT; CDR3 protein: CASGEIQKDTQYF
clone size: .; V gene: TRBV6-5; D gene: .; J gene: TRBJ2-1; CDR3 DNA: TGTGCCAGCAGTTCACTAGGTGAGCAGTTCTTC; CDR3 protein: CASSSLGEQFF
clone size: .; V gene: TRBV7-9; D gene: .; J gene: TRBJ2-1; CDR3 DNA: TGTGCCAGCAGCTCGACAGGTAACTACAATGAGCAGTTCTTC; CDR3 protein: CASSSTGNYNEQFF
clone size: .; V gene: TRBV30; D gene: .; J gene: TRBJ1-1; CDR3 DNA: TGTGCCTGGAGGGGGGGGAACACTGAAGCTTTCTTT; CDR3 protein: CAWRGGNTEAFF
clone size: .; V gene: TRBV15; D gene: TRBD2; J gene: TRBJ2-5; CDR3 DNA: TGTGCCACCAGCAGCCCCGCTAGCGGGATTTCGGAGACCCAGTACTTC; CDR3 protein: CATSSPASGISETQYF
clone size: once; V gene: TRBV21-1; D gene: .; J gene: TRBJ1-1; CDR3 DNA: TGTGCCAGCAGCGGGGCTAAACCGACAGGAGGTCCTCAAAACGGCACTGAAGCTTTCTTT; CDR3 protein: CASSGAKPTGGPQNGTEAFF
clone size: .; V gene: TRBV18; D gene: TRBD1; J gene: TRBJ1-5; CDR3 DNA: TGTGCCAGCTCACCCTTGAGGACAGGAGGGAATCAGCCCCAGCATTTT; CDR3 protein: CASSPLRTGGNQPQHF
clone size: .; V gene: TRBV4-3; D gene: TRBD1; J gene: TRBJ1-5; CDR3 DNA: TGCGCCAGCAGCCAAGATCACGCAGGGGGAGACCAGCATTTT; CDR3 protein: CASSQDHAGGDQHF
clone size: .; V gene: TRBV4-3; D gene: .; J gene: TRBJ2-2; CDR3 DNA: TGCGCCAGCAGCCAAGTCGGGATTATCCCGGGCACCGGGGAGCTGTTTTTT; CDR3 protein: CASSQVGIIPGTGELFF
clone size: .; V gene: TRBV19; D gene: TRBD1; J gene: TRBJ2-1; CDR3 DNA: TGTGCCAGTTCCCCGGATCAGGGGGCCTATGAGCAGTTCTTC; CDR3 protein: CASSPDQGAYEQFF
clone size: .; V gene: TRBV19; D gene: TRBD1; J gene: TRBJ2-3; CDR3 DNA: TGTGCCAGTAGTCTTCCCGGGACAGCGGCAGATACGCAGTATTTT; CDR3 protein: CASSLPGTAADTQYF